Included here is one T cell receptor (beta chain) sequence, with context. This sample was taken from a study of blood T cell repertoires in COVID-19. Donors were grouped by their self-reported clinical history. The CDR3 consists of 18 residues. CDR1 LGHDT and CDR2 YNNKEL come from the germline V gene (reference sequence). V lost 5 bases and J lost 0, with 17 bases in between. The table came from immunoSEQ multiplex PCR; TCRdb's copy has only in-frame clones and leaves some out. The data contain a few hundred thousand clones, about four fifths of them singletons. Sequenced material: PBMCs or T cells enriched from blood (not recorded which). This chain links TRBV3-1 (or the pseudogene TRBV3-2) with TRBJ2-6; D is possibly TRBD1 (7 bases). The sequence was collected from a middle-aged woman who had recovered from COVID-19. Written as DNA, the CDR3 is TGTGCCAGCAGCAGGGGCAGGGGGGCCCTCTCTGGGGCCAACGTCCTGACTTTC. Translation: CASSRGRGALSGANVLTF.